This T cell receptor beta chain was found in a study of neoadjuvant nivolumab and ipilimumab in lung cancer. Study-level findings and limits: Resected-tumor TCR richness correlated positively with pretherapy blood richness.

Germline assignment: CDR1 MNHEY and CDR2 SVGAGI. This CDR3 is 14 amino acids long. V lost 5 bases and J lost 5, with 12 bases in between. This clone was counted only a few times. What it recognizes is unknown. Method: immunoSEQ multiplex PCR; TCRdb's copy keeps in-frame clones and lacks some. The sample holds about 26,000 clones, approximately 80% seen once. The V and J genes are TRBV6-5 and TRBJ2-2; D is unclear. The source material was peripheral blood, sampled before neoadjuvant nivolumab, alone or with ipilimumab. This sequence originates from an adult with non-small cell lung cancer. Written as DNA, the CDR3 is TGTGCCAGCAGTCGGACCTCTCAAACCGGGGAGCTGTTTTTT. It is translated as CASSRTSQTGELFF.